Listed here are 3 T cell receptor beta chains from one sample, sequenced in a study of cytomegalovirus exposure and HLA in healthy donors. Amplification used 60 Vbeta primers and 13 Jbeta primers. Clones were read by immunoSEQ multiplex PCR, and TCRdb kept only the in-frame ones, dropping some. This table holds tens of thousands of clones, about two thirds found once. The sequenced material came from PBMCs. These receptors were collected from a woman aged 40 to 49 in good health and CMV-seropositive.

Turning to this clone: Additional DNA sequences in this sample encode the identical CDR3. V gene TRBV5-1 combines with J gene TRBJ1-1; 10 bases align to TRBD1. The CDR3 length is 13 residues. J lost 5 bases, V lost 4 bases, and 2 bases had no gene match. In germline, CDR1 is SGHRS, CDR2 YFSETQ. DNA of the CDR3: TGCGCCAGCAGCAGGACAGGGGGAACTGAAGCTTTCTTT. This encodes CASSRTGGTEAFF.

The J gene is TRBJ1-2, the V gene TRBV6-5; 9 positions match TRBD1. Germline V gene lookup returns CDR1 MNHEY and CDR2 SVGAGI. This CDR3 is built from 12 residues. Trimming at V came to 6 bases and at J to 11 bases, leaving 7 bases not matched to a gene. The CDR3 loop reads CASSQGTGWYTF. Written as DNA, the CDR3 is TGTGCCAGCAGCCAGGGGACAGGGTGGTACACCTTC.

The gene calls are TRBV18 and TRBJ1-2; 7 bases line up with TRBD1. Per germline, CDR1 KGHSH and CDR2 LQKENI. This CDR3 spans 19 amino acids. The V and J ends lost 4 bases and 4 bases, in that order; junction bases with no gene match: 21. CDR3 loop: CASSLRVTGMGNRLYGYTF. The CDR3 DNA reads TGTGCCAGCTCACTCCGAGTGACAGGGATGGGGAATAGACTCTATGGCTACACCTTC.